The 17 T cell receptor beta chains below all came from one sample that was sequenced in a study of blood T cell repertoires in COVID-19. Generated by immunoSEQ multiplex PCR, the TCRdb table keeps only in-frame clones and is missing some. The sample has some 520,000 clones; 85% to 90% are singletons. The sequenced sample was peripheral blood. The receptors shown here come from a man aged 18 to 30 with COVID-19, enrolled during active disease.

Only a few counts were recorded for this clone. The chain uses TRBV5-4 and TRBJ2-7, with TRBD1 matching over 12 bases. The V and J ends lost 4 bases and 7 bases, in that order; junction bases with no gene match: 9. CDR3 length equals 15 residues. Germline V gene sequence: CDR1 SGHNT, CDR2 YYREEE (reference sequence). In nucleotides, the CDR3 is TGTGCCAGCAGCCCACCGGGACAGGGGGCGCAAGAGCAGTACTTC. Translation gives CASSPPGQGAQEQYF.

This clone was seen a single time. The V and J genes are TRBV20-1 and TRBJ1-2; 7 bases map to TRBD1. CDR3 length equals 15 residues. The germline CDR1 and CDR2 sequences are DFQATT and SNEGSKA (reference sequence). The V segment lost 3 bases and the J segment 1 base; nucleotides outside the gene matches: 8. Here the CDR3 reads CSASTGARYNYGYTF. The DNA of the CDR3 is TGCAGTGCTAGTACAGGGGCTCGGTATAACTATGGCTACACCTTC.

The rearrangement uses TRBV27 and TRBJ1-2; no definite D call. Germline V gives CDR1 MNHEY, CDR2 SMNVEV (reference sequence). With 8 bases removed from V and 2 bases from J, the gap between germline ends came to 15 bases. This CDR3 is built from 14 residues. CDR3 residues: CASLGYGSNYGYTF. The CDR3 DNA reads TGTGCCAGCTTGGGGTACGGGAGCAACTATGGCTACACCTTC.

The chain links TRBV27 to TRBJ1-1, with unresolved D. Germline CDR1 MNHEY, CDR2 SMNVEV (reference sequence). The V gene lost 5 bases and the J gene lost 8 bases, with 9 bases spanning the gap. This CDR3 contains 11 residues. This chain's CDR3 is CASSPAEEAFF. CDR3 sequence (DNA): TGTGCCAGCAGTCCCGCGGAAGAAGCTTTCTTT.

The CDR3 sequence: CASSTRRTGVLSGAFF. CDR3 sequence (DNA): TGTGCCAGCAGCACAAGGAGGACGGGTGTTTTATCCGGAGCTTTCTTT. The chain recombines TRBV7-8 with TRBJ1-1; D remains ambiguous. The CDR3 is 16 amino acids. V was clipped by 5 bases and J by 10 bases, with 26 bases between them. CDR1 is SGHVS, CDR2 FQNEAQ, per germline.

This chain joins TRBV4-2 and TRBJ2-5, with D unclear. Trimming removed 1 base from V and 5 bases from J, with 8 bases in between. Germline V CDR1 and CDR2: LGHNA, YNFKEQ. This CDR3 comprises 13 residues. The CDR3 DNA sequence: TGTGCCAGCAGCCAAGCTAGTATGGAGACCCAGTACTTC. Protein: CASSQASMETQYF.

The chain joins TRBV7-3 to TRBJ2-3; D unclear. The CDR3 runs to 13 residues. Germline assignment: CDR1 SGHTA and CDR2 FQGTGA. Trimming took 5 bases from V and 2 from J, leaving 8 bases between them. The CDR3 reads CASSLSPTDTQYF. DNA of the CDR3: TGTGCCAGCAGCCTTAGCCCCACAGATACGCAGTATTTT.

V gene TRBV19 combines with J gene TRBJ1-1, with 10 nucleotides matching TRBD1. CDR1 and CDR2 (germline): LNHDA, SQIVND (reference sequence). The junction had 15 bases not matched to a gene; V was cut back by 10 bases and J by 1 base. There are 17 residues in the CDR3. The CDR3 nucleotides are TGTGCCACGACAAACCCCGGGACAGGGGCAGGGAACACTGAAGCTTTCTTT. It yields the protein CATTNPGTGAGNTEAFF.

This chain connects TRBV7-8 to TRBJ2-2; D not resolved. Germline CDR1 SGHVS, CDR2 FQNEAQ. This CDR3 is built from 16 residues. V lost 2 bases and J lost 6, with 16 bases in between. DNA of the CDR3: TGTGCCAGCAGCTTAACGACCGTCTCGGGTCCCGGGGAGCTGTTTTTT. Protein: CASSLTTVSGPGELFF.

The gene calls are TRBV27 and TRBJ2-7; tentatively, D is TRBD1 (6 bases). The V and J ends lost 2 bases and 2 bases respectively, with 10 bases between them. Germline V gene data show CDR1 as MNHEY and CDR2 as SMNVEV (reference sequence). The CDR3 length is 14 residues. Written as DNA, the CDR3 is TGTGCCAGCAGTTTAGATCAGGGGCCCTACGAGCAGTACTTC. This codes for CASSLDQGPYEQYF.

The rearrangement links TRBV11-2 to TRBJ2-5, with D perhaps matching TRBD1 (5 bases). This CDR3 has 14 amino acids. V was cut by 7 bases and J by 7 bases, with 19 bases left in between. Germline V gene data show CDR1 as SGHAT and CDR2 as FQNNGV. The CDR3 bases are TGTGCCAGCACCCCGGGCCAGGGCCCGTGGACCCAGTACTTC. Translated: CASTPGQGPWTQYF.

The chain's CDR3 is CAWRRGSGSYNEQFF. The CDR3 DNA sequence: TGTGCCTGGAGGAGGGGTAGCGGCTCCTACAATGAGCAGTTCTTC. The genes are TRBV30 and TRBJ2-1; D perhaps matches TRBD2 (6 bases). The ends were cut back, 3 bases at V and 0 bases at J, with 12 bases in the middle. Germline V gene lookup returns CDR1 GTSNPN and CDR2 SVGIG (reference sequence). The CDR3 length is 15 residues.

The rearrangement uses TRBV11-1 and TRBJ1-1; no firm D call. Germline V CDR1 and CDR2: SGHAT, FQDESV (reference sequence). This CDR3 has 13 amino acids. The germline V and J ends were trimmed by 4 bases and 1 base, with 7 bases remaining between them. CDR3 protein: CASSYTENTEAFF. The CDR3 DNA follows: TGTGCCAGCAGCTACACAGAGAACACTGAAGCTTTCTTT.

The chain links TRBV5-6 to TRBJ2-7, with D possibly being TRBD2 (6 bases). The V end was cut by 4 bases, the J end by 0 bases, with 14 bases between. The CDR3 runs to 15 residues. Germline V gene sequence: CDR1 SGHDT, CDR2 YYEEEE. The CDR3 sequence is CASSAAGPTSYEQYF. The DNA of the CDR3 is TGTGCCAGCAGCGCGGCGGGACCTACCTCCTACGAGCAGTACTTC.

The rearrangement links TRBV25-1 to TRBJ2-2; 7 positions match TRBD1. After removal of 6 bases from V and 3 bases from J, the junction contained 7 bases not matched to a gene. The CDR3 covers 15 residues. Germline V gene lookup returns CDR1 MGHDK and CDR2 SYGVNS. CDR3 in DNA: TGTGCCAGCAGCGGAGGACAGGATCACACCGGGGAGCTGTTTTTT. This translates into CASSGGQDHTGELFF. Full variable domain (missing parts from reference TRBV25-1 and TRBJ2-2): EADIYQTPRYLVIGTGKKITLECSQTMGHDKMYWYQQDPGMELHLIHYSYGVNSTEKGDLSSESTVSRIRTEHFPLTLESARPSHTSQYLCASSGGQDHTGELFFGEGSRLTVL.

The chain joins TRBV3-1 (or the pseudogene TRBV3-2) to TRBJ2-1, with a tentative D call TRBD2 (5 bases). Germline values: CDR1 LGHDT, CDR2 YNNKEL (reference sequence). Deletions cut 1 base from V and 4 bases from J, with 14 bases between. This CDR3 comprises 16 residues. In nucleotides, the CDR3 is TGTGCCAGCAGCCAAGGGTTCTCTAGCCAATACAATGAGCAGTTCTTC. It codes for CASSQGFSSQYNEQFF.

This sequence joins TRBV7-2 and TRBJ2-1; D may be TRBD1 (6 bases). CDR1 is SGHTA and CDR2 is FQGNSA in the germline V gene. V lost 5 bases and J lost 4, with 12 bases in between. CDR3 length: 14 residues. The CDR3 region has the DNA TGTGCCAGCAGCCTCCGGACAGAGTACAATGAGCAGTTCTTC. It is translated as CASSLRTEYNEQFF.